This record covers a single T cell receptor beta chain. This sample was taken from a study of cytomegalovirus exposure and HLA in healthy donors. The PCR ran on 60 Vbeta and 13 Jbeta primers. Data came from immunoSEQ multiplex PCR; TCRdb stores just in-frame clones and leaves some out. The repertoire consists of 180,000 or so clones, with about 9.4% occurring once and the leading ten covering 1% to 1.5%. While unrecorded immune exposures were likely, the donors were nominally healthy when sampled. The clonotype originates from a woman aged 30 to 39 in good health and CMV-seropositive. The sequencing input was PBMCs.

Here the CDR3 reads CATTRDRGSGNTIYF. CDR3 DNA: TGTGCCACCACCCGGGACAGAGGTTCTGGAAACACCATATATTTT. The genes are TRBV15 and TRBJ1-3; 7 bases agree with TRBD1. CDR3 length equals 15 residues. Germline CDR1 LNHNV, CDR2 YYDKDF (reference sequence). The V and J ends lost 7 bases and 1 base, in that order; junction bases with no gene match: 7.